The source of this T cell receptor (beta chain) is a study of Ad26.COV2.S vaccination and SARS-CoV-2 variants. Study context: Dosing was one shot or two shots 56 days apart. Study results and caveats: Spike-specific TCR breadth ran higher among vaccine recipients than placebo recipients.

V was pared by 5 bases and J by 8 bases, with 6 bases of the junction left unmatched. The germline gives CDR1 SGHVS, CDR2 FQNEAQ. CDR3 size: 14 residues. Treatment described: approximately 18 received Ad26.COV2.S at low or high dose, single or two shots; several received placebo; per-sample allocation not given. Sampling was performed 63 days after the first vaccine or placebo injection. It was Wuhan-strain SARS-CoV-2 spike that the Ad26 vaccine vector expressed. Produced via immunoSEQ multiplex PCR; TCRdb's table is partial and in-frame only. This sample has some 350,000 clones, with roughly 90% found just once. As regards this clone: Its antigen is undetermined.

The sequence derives from a person between 18 and 60 years old who received the Ad26.COV2.S COVID-19 vaccine or a placebo. The V gene is TRBV7-8, the J gene TRBJ1-4, with 9 bases matching TRBD1. The starting material was peripheral blood, obtained in a trial of Ad26.COV2.S vaccine versus placebo. For the CDR3, the DNA is TGTGCCAGCAGCAGACGGGACAGGGACGAAAAACTGTTTTTT. Translation: CASSRRDRDEKLFF. Looking up the rest from reference TRBV7-8 and TRBJ1-4 gives the full variable domain: GAGVSQSPRYKVAKRGQDVALRCDPISGHVSLFWYQQALGQGPEFLTYFQNEAQLDKSGLPSDRFFAERPEGSVSTLKIQRTQQEDSAVYLCASSRRDRDEKLFFGSGTQLSVL.